One sample yielded the 30 T cell receptor beta chains listed below, sequenced in a study of beta chain features in type 1 diabetes. Reverse transcribing all isolated RNA meant expressed TCRB transcripts were sequenced. Clones were read by immunoSEQ multiplex PCR, and TCRdb kept only the in-frame ones, dropping some. The table records almost 350,000 clones, approximately 8.2% of them present only once. The sequencing sample was made of central memory CD4+ T cells from blood. Receptors originate from a woman aged 18-29 years in good health.

This clone came up a few times. This chain links TRBV19 with TRBJ1-1; maybe TRBD1 (6 bases). The V gene lost 6 bases and the J gene lost 1 base, with 9 bases spanning the gap. CDR1 LNHDA and CDR2 SQIVND come from the germline V gene (reference sequence). This CDR3 spans 13 amino acids. CDR3 residues: CASSYRANTEAFF. CDR3 coding DNA: TGTGCCAGTAGCTACAGGGCGAACACTGAAGCTTTCTTT.

The table lists this clone with a few counts. The rearrangement links TRBV7-9 to TRBJ2-1; D not certain. The germline V gene encodes CDR1 SEHNR and CDR2 FQNEAQ (reference sequence). V shed 1 base and J shed 5 bases, with 12 bases lying between them. The CDR3 is 15 residues long. CDR3 sequence (DNA): TGTGCCAGCAGCTTAGATCGGTCGGTGCACAATGAGCAGTTCTTC. Residues: CASSLDRSVHNEQFF.

This clone was observed a handful of times. The genes are TRBV18 and TRBJ1-1; D not resolved. Germline CDR1 reads KGHSH; CDR2 reads LQKENI. V lost 5 bases and J lost 5, with 6 bases in between. The CDR3 totals 11 residues. CDR3 coding DNA: TGTGCCAGCTCATCTGAAACTGAAGCTTTCTTT. It is translated as CASSSETEAFF.

This clone was seen more than once but under ten times. The chain links TRBV6-6 to TRBJ2-2; maybe TRBD1 (6 bases). CDR1 is MNHNY, CDR2 SVGAGI, per germline (reference sequence). With 6 bases removed from V and 6 bases from J, the gap between germline ends came to 14 bases. This CDR3 has 14 residues. The DNA of the CDR3 is TGTGCCAGCAGGAGAGCCGGACAGTCCGGGGAGCTGTTTTTT. Protein product: CASRRAGQSGELFF.

This clone was found a few times. The chain combines TRBV18 with TRBJ2-7; the D gene is possibly TRBD1 (6 bases). Trimming took off 5 bases at V and 1 base at J, with 21 bases between the two ends. The length of the CDR3 is 17 residues. The germline gives CDR1 KGHSH, CDR2 LQKENI. CDR3: CASSLGGPGGGSYEQYF. The CDR3 DNA is TGTGCCAGCTCATTAGGGGGACCCGGTGGTGGATCCTACGAGCAGTACTTC.

This rearrangement joins TRBV5-1 to TRBJ2-1; D remains ambiguous. The CDR3 covers 11 residues. CDR1 and CDR2 from the germline V gene are SGHRS and YFSETQ. V lost 1 base, J lost 9 bases, and 5 bases lay in between. Here the CDR3 reads CASSLMTEQFF. CDR3 DNA: TGCGCCAGCAGCTTGATGACTGAGCAGTTCTTC. Variable domain in full (rest from reference TRBV5-1 and TRBJ2-1): KAGVTQTPRYLIKTRGQQVTLSCSPISGHRSVSWYQQTPGQGLQFLFEYFSETQRNKGNFPGRFSGRQFSNSRSEMNVSTLELGDSALYLCASSLMTEQFFGPGTRLTVL.

This clone was counted between two and nine times. This chain joins TRBV2 and TRBJ2-7; 13 bases agree with TRBD2. From germline, CDR1 is SNHLY and CDR2 FYNNEI. V trimming: 6 bases; J trimming: 3 bases; junction bases outside the gene matches: 14. This CDR3 has 18 amino acids. The CDR3 region is CASRRGTSGDLNFYEQYF. CDR3 DNA sequence: TGTGCCAGCAGGAGGGGGACTAGCGGGGACCTGAACTTCTACGAGCAGTACTTC.

This clone was observed a handful of times. V usage is TRBV4-3 and J usage is TRBJ2-3, with a possible D match to TRBD1 (6 bases). The CDR3 runs 17 residues. V dropped 0 bases and J dropped 6 bases, with 19 bases sitting between them. Germline V gene data show CDR1 as LGHNA and CDR2 as YSLEER. CDR3 nucleotides: TGCGCCAGCAGCCAAGATTTTGTTCAGGGGAAGGCGGATACGCAGTATTTT. Translation gives CASSQDFVQGKADTQYF.

This clone was counted a few times. The V call is TRBV7-9, the J call TRBJ2-7; D remains unclear. Trimming removed 5 bases at V and 5 bases at J, with 13 bases between. The CDR3 extends over 13 amino acids. Germline loops: CDR1 SEHNR, CDR2 FQNEAQ (reference sequence). CDR3 coding DNA: TGTGCCAGCAGCCTTTTACTGGTGGACGAGCAGTACTTC. This gives the protein CASSLLLVDEQYF.

In its sample, this clone was seen a few times. The chain is built from TRBV29-1 and TRBJ2-4, with 7 bases lining up with TRBD1. Trimming cost V 7 bases and J 2 bases; bases outside gene matches: 11. This CDR3 has 15 amino acids. Germline V gene data show CDR1 as SQVTM and CDR2 as ANQGSEA. As DNA, the CDR3 is TGCAGCGCCGGAACTCCGACAGGGTCCAAAAACATTCAGTACTTC. Amino acids: CSAGTPTGSKNIQYF. The complete variable domain, with remaining parts taken from reference TRBV29-1 and TRBJ2-4, reads SAVISQKPSRDICQRGTSLTIQCQVDSQVTMMFWYRQQPGQSLTLIATANQGSEATYESGFVIDKFPISRPNLTFSTLTVSNMSPEDSSIYLCSAGTPTGSKNIQYFGAGTRLSVL.

This clone was counted many times. V and J are TRBV7-9 and TRBJ1-2; D remains ambiguous. The CDR3 extends over 12 amino acids. V gave up 3 bases and J gave up 3 bases, with 5 bases separating them. Germline assignment: CDR1 SEHNR and CDR2 FQNEAQ (reference sequence). The CDR3 loop is CASSFDDYGYTF. The CDR3 nucleotides read TGTGCCAGCAGCTTCGACGACTATGGCTACACCTTC.

This clone was seen only a few times. The chain carries TRBV18 and TRBJ2-1, with 7 bases identical to TRBD2. The germline V gene has CDR1 KGHSH and CDR2 LQKENI. CDR3 length: 16 amino acids. The J segment lost 5 bases and the V segment lost 0 bases, leaving 7 bases of the junction unmatched. CDR3 loop: CASSPPNAGVHNEQFF. Written as DNA, the CDR3 is TGTGCCAGCTCACCACCGAATGCGGGAGTTCACAATGAGCAGTTCTTC.

This clone appeared a few times. The genes are TRBV7-9 and TRBJ2-3; D is uncertain. V lost 1 base, J lost 4 bases, and 9 bases lay in between. Per the germline V gene, CDR1 is SEHNR and CDR2 is FQNEAQ (reference sequence). The CDR3 consists of 14 residues. CDR3 sequence: CASSLVGLADTQYF. Here the CDR3 DNA reads TGTGCCAGCAGCTTAGTAGGGCTTGCAGATACGCAGTATTTT.

This clone was counted many times. The chain carries TRBV23-1 and TRBJ2-1; 9 bases map to TRBD1. TRBV23-1 is sorted into the ORF group, with uncertain function. The CDR3 sequence is 14 residues long. The V gene end was trimmed by 7 bases and the J gene end by 9 bases; junction bases not matched to a gene: 10. CDR3 sequence (DNA): TGCGCCAGCAAATGGGACAGGGTCAACAGTGAGCAGTTCTTC. It codes for CASKWDRVNSEQFF.

The sample holds a few counts of this clone. The rearrangement joins TRBV6-5 to TRBJ2-5; D gene unclear. The end of the DNA is better explained by TRBJ2-7, so the J call may be wrong. The CDR3 runs 14 residues. Per the germline V gene, CDR1 is MNHEY and CDR2 is SVGAGI. CDR3 residues: CASRTPRKLHEQYF. Written as DNA, the CDR3 is TGTGCCAGCAGGACACCGAGAAAACTCCACGAGCAGTACTTC.

This clone has more than one count but fewer than ten. This chain connects TRBV27 to TRBJ2-1; 8 nucleotides align to TRBD1. CDR1 MNHEY and CDR2 SMNVEV come from the germline V gene (reference sequence). This CDR3 spans 13 amino acids. Trimming took 1 base from V and 10 from J; bases not matched to a gene: 3. The CDR3 loop is CASSLFWDREQFF. CDR3 DNA sequence: TGTGCCAGCAGTTTATTTTGGGACAGGGAGCAGTTCTTC.

V is TRBV10-3 and J is TRBJ2-3, with 8 bases that match TRBD1. The CDR3 covers 15 residues. The V and J ends lost 7 bases and 3 bases, in that order; junction bases with no gene match: 9. Germline CDR1 ENHRY, CDR2 SYGVKD. The CDR3 DNA is TGTGCCATCACCCGCGGACAGGGTCGAACAGATACGCAGTATTTT. It is translated as CAITRGQGRTDTQYF.

The chain carries TRBV4-3 and TRBJ2-5; 12 bases are shared with TRBD2. The CDR3 runs to 17 residues. Looked up from germline, CDR1 is LGHNA and CDR2 is YSLEER. Trimming cost V 2 bases and J 5 bases; bases outside gene matches: 9. CDR3 residues: CASSQTSGRSGAETQYF. The DNA for the CDR3 is TGCGCCAGCAGCCAAACTAGCGGGAGGAGCGGCGCGGAGACCCAGTACTTC.

The chain uses TRBV6-5 and TRBJ2-7; D might be TRBD1 or TRBD2, each matching 6 bases. The germline CDR1 and CDR2 sequences are MNHEY and SVGAGI. There are 13 residues in the CDR3. Trimming removed 2 bases from V and 6 bases from J, with 11 bases in between. The chain's CDR3 is CASSYGGGFEQYF. The CDR3 DNA reads TGTGCCAGCAGTTACGGAGGGGGGTTCGAGCAGTACTTC.

V usage is TRBV18 and J usage is TRBJ1-5; D gene unclear. This CDR3 spans 14 amino acids. The ends were cut back, 6 bases at V and 3 bases at J, with 12 bases in the middle. CDR1 and CDR2 from the germline V gene are KGHSH and LQKENI. The CDR3 loop reads CASSPADLNQPQHF. CDR3 DNA: TGTGCCAGCTCTCCCGCAGACCTCAATCAGCCCCAGCATTTT.

On this clone itself: A read error may explain this, as a much larger clone is one base away. V usage is TRBV5-6 and J usage is TRBJ1-5; 7 bases map to TRBD1. Germline V CDR1 and CDR2: SGHDT, YYEEEE. The CDR3 runs 17 residues. V lost 0 bases and J lost 7; bases outside the gene matches: 13. The CDR3 DNA reads as TGTGCCAGCAGCTTGGACAGGGGCGTTTACGAATCGCAGCCCCAGCATTTT. Encoded protein: CASSLDRGVYESQPQHF.

The J gene is TRBJ2-5, the V gene TRBV28; weak D call: TRBD1 (6 bases). There are 13 residues in the CDR3. V lost 6 bases and J lost 5, with 13 bases in between. Germline V gene data show CDR1 as MDHEN and CDR2 as SYDVKM. The CDR3 DNA follows: TGTGCCAGCAGGGGGACATTAAGGGAGACCCAGTACTTC. Translated, it gives CASRGTLRETQYF. The variable domain in full, with the rest retrieved from reference TRBV28 and TRBJ2-5, is DVKVTQSSRYLVKRTGEKVFLECVQDMDHENMFWYRQDPGLGLRLIYFSYDVKMKEKGDIPEGYSVSREKKERFSLILESASTNQTSMYLCASRGTLRETQYFGPGTRLLVL.

The CDR3 sequence is CASSVAGGTLYEQYF. CDR3 nucleotide sequence: TGTGCCAGCAGCGTAGCGGGGGGGACCCTCTACGAGCAGTACTTC. The rearrangement joins TRBV9 to TRBJ2-7, with TRBD2 matching over 8 bases. Germline CDR1 reads SGDLS; CDR2 reads YYNGEE. This CDR3 region has 15 residues. V lost 0 bases to trimming and J lost 3 bases; unmatched junction nucleotides: 5.

This clone was counted between two and nine times. This chain uses TRBV25-1 with TRBJ2-5; D unresolved. This CDR3 region has 11 residues. V was shortened by 3 bases and J by 5 bases, with 4 bases between the two germline ends. Germline CDR1 and CDR2: MGHDK and SYGVNS. Here the CDR3 reads CASSDFETQYF. The CDR3 DNA sequence: TGTGCCAGCAGTGATTTCGAGACCCAGTACTTC.

CDR3 in amino acids: CASSPSTGGYSEQYF. DNA for the CDR3: TGTGCCAGCAGCCCGTCGACAGGGGGGTACAGCGAGCAGTACTTC. The rearrangement uses TRBV7-9 and TRBJ2-7, with 9 bases matching TRBD1. The J segment lost 6 bases and the V segment lost 5 bases, leaving 11 bases of the junction unmatched. The CDR3 has 15 residues. Germline CDR1 and CDR2: SEHNR and FQNEAQ (reference sequence).

This clone was counted between two and nine times. The chain is built from TRBV7-9 and TRBJ2-7, with TRBD2 matching over 7 bases. The J segment lost 2 bases and the V segment lost 8 bases, leaving 12 bases of the junction unmatched. The CDR3 has 15 amino acids. The germline gives CDR1 SEHNR, CDR2 FQNEAQ (reference sequence). The chain's CDR3 is CASGTKQYPAYEQYF. In nucleotides, the CDR3 is TGTGCCAGCGGGACTAAACAGTATCCTGCCTACGAGCAGTACTTC. Drawing the rest from reference TRBV7-9 and TRBJ2-7, the complete variable domain is DTGVSQNPRHKITKRGQNVTFRCDPISEHNRLYWYRQTLGQGPEFLTYFQNEAQLEKSRLLSDRFSAERPKGSFSTLEIQRTEQGDSAMYLCASGTKQYPAYEQYFGPGTRLTVT.

This clone was counted between two and nine times. This chain links TRBV7-9 with TRBJ2-2; D possibly corresponds to TRBD1 (6 bases). Trimming removed 4 bases at V and 7 bases at J, with 19 bases between. Germline V gene sequence: CDR1 SEHNR, CDR2 FQNEAQ (reference sequence). CDR3 size: 16 residues. CDR3: CASSYRTAPGVGELFF. The CDR3 DNA sequence: TGTGCCAGCAGCTATCGGACAGCTCCGGGTGTCGGGGAGCTGTTTTTT. Variable domain in full (rest from reference TRBV7-9 and TRBJ2-2): DTGVSQNPRHKITKRGQNVTFRCDPISEHNRLYWYRQTLGQGPEFLTYFQNEAQLEKSRLLSDRFSAERPKGSFSTLEIQRTEQGDSAMYLCASSYRTAPGVGELFFGEGSRLTVL.

The chain links TRBV28 to TRBJ2-7; 9 nucleotides match TRBD1. Germline CDR1 MDHEN, CDR2 SYDVKM. V was clipped by 6 bases and J by 2 bases; unmatched bases: 8. This CDR3 region has 15 residues. CDR3 sequence reads: CASRESRQGAYEQYF. CDR3 DNA: TGTGCCAGCAGGGAAAGCCGACAGGGGGCCTACGAGCAGTACTTC.

The V call is TRBV6-5, the J call TRBJ1-1; no definite D call. Trimming cost V 2 bases and J 3 bases, with 13 bases left between them. The length of the CDR3 is 15 residues. The germline gives CDR1 MNHEY, CDR2 SVGAGI. CDR3 DNA sequence: TGTGCCAGCAGTTACATGGGAGCTCGGCACACTGAAGCTTTCTTT. Residues: CASSYMGARHTEAFF.

This clone showed up just a few times. The J gene is TRBJ2-2, the V gene TRBV18; D might be TRBD2 (5 bases). Looked up from germline, CDR1 is KGHSH and CDR2 is LQKENI. The V end lost 6 bases, the J end lost 1 base, and 18 bases lay between the germline ends. The CDR3 loop spans 17 amino acids. CDR3 in amino acids: CASSARVHGENTGELFF. As DNA, the CDR3 is TGTGCCAGCTCCGCGCGGGTTCACGGAGAGAACACCGGGGAGCTGTTTTTT. Filled out from reference TRBV18 and TRBJ2-2, the complete variable domain reads NAGVMQNPRHLVRRRGQEARLRCSPMKGHSHVYWYRQLPEEGLKFMVYLQKENIIDESGMPKERFSAEFPKEGPSILRIQQVVRGDSAAYFCASSARVHGENTGELFFGEGSRLTVL.